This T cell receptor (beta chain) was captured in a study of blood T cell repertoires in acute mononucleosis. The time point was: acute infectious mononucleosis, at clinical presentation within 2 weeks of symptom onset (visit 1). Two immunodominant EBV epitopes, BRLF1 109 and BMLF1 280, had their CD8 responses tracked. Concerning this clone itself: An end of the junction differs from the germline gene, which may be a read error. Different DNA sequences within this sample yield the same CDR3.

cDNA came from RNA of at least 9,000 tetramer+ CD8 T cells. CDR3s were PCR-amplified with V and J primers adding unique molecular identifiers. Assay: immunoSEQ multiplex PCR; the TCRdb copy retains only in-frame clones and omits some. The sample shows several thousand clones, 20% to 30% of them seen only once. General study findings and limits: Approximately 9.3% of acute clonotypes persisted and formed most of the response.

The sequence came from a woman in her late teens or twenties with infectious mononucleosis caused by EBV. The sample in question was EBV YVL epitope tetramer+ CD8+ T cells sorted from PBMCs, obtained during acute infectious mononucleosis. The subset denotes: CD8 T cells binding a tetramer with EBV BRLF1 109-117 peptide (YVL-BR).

CDR3 coding DNA: TGCGCCAGCAGCCCGGGAACGGGGGAAGGGTACGAGCAGTACTTC. Translation: CASSPGTGEGYEQYF. The V call is TRBV5-5, the J call TRBJ2-7; D possibly corresponds to TRBD2 (6 bases). The germline V gene encodes CDR1 SGHKS and CDR2 YYEKEE (reference sequence). The length of the CDR3 is 15 residues.